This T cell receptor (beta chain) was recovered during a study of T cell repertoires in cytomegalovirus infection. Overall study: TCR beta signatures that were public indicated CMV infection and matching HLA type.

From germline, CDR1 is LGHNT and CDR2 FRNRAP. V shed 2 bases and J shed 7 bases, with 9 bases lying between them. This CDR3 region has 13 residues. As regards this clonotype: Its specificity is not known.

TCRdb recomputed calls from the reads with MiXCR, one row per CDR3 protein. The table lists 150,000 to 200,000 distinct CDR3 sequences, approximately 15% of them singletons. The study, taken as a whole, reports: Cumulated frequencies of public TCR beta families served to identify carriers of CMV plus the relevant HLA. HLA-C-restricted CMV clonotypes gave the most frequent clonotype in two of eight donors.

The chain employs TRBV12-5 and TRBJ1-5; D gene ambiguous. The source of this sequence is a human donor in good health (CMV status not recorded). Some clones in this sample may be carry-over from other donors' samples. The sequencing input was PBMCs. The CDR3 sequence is CASGLFLGQPQHF. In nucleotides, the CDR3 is TGTGCTAGTGGTTTGTTCTTGGGCCAGCCCCAGCATTTT.